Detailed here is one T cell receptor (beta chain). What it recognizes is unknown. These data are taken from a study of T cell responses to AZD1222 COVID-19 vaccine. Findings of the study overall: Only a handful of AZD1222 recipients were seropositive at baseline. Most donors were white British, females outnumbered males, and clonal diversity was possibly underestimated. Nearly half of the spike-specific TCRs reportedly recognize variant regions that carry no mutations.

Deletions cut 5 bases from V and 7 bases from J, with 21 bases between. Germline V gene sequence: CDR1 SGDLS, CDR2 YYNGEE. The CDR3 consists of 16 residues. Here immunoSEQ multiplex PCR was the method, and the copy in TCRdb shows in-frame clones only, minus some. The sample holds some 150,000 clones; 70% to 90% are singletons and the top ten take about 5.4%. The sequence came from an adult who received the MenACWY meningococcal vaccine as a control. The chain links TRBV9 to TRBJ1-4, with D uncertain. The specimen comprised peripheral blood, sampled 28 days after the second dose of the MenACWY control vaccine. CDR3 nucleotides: TGTGCCAGCAGTGTGTCCCCTGGGGAGGAATCTGAAAAACTGTTTTTT. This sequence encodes CASSVSPGEESEKLFF.